These T cell receptor beta chains were read from a single sample in a study of tumour-infiltrating T cells in Burkitt lymphoma. TCRdb's copy holds only in-frame clones and misses some; the assay was immunoSEQ multiplex PCR. The sample lists over a thousand clones; around 11% were seen once. The sample taken for sequencing was tumor tissue. Receptors were obtained from a human donor with Burkitt lymphoma. CDR3s include the opening cysteine and the closing phenylalanine or tryptophan. Size is stated for part of the rows, as once, few or many counts, or as a class when the clone is expanded.

J | V | size | CDR3
TRBJ1-1 | TRBV19 | few | CATSWGENTEAFF
TRBJ1-1 | TRBV27 | NA | CASSLTGGISGEAFF
TRBJ2-7 | TRBV6-1 | NA | CASSEYGTAGLTYEQYF
TRBJ1-2 | TRBV18 | NA | CASSPDYGYTF
TRBJ2-2 | TRBV28 | few | CASTLSAGWELFF
TRBJ2-7 | TRBV19 | NA | CASSRYPRGYF
TRBJ2-7 | TRBV19 | NA | CASSRTGASSYEQYF
TRBJ2-2 | TRBV9 | few | CASSVGKGSGTGELFF
TRBJ1-1 | TRBV29-1 | large | CSVEGSSEGMNTEAFF
TRBJ1-5 | TRBV19 | NA | CASRGQGDQPQHF
TRBJ1-4 | TRBV7-9 | few | CATELKIDEKLFF
TRBJ1-1 | TRBV7-9 | NA | CASSPNGWGSNTEAFF
TRBJ2-5 | TRBV7-2 | few | CASSLWGGQQETQYF
TRBJ1-5 | TRBV5-1 | few | CASSLGTGGYQPQHF
TRBJ1-2 | TRBV7-8 | NA | CASSHRETNYGYTF